This paragraph covers one T cell receptor (beta chain) sequence. This entry is derived from a study of blood T cells in healthy people across ages. With a J-beta primer mix and a sample-barcoded 5' primer, a second PCR ran about 7 to 12 cycles. TCRdb fed the 5' RACE reads into MiXCR, producing one record per CDR3 protein. The table includes around 820,000 distinct CDR3 sequences, more than 20% detected once. Between the trimmed V and J ends, which lost 4 bases and 6 bases, there was a span of 18 bases. In germline, CDR1 is SGHNT, CDR2 YYREEE (reference sequence). This CDR3 has 15 residues. The sample also formed part of further work on T cells of mothers and their children.

This clonotype was obtained from a boy younger than 18 in good health. Sequencing input: blood. The chain couples TRBV5-4 to TRBJ2-3; unclear D gene. The CDR3 region has the DNA TGTGCCAGCAGCCTGGAGCGCAACCGCTACGATACGCAGTATTTT. Translated, it gives CASSLERNRYDTQYF.